This T cell receptor (beta chain) was retrieved from a study of blood T cell repertoires in COVID-19. Across the study: Sites across the United States, Italy and Spain contributed samples from acute and convalescent COVID-19. Nucleic acid was either cDNA or gDNA, and it came from T cells, B-cell-depleted T cells, or PBMCs.

From germline, CDR1 is SEHNR and CDR2 FQNEAQ (reference sequence). V lost 5 bases and J 4 bases, leaving 15 bases between the germline ends. The CDR3 has 15 residues. Original handling: Estimates of nucleated cell counts were drawn from the amplification of reference gene primers. Profiled with immunoSEQ multiplex PCR; TCRdb holds only in-frame clones, not every one. D and trimming were read from the DNA, whereas the V and J calls and clone size are those reported in that table. The sample yields 70,000 to 90,000 clones, over 70% seen once. V usage is TRBV7-9 and J usage is TRBJ2-1, with TRBD2 as a possible D gene (6 bases). Sequences were obtained from peripheral blood. The clonotype comes from a human donor in a cohort sampled during active COVID-19. In DNA form, the CDR3 reads TGTGCCAGCAGCCCAACGGGAGTTGCATACAATGAGCAGTTCTTC. Its protein product is CASSPTGVAYNEQFF.